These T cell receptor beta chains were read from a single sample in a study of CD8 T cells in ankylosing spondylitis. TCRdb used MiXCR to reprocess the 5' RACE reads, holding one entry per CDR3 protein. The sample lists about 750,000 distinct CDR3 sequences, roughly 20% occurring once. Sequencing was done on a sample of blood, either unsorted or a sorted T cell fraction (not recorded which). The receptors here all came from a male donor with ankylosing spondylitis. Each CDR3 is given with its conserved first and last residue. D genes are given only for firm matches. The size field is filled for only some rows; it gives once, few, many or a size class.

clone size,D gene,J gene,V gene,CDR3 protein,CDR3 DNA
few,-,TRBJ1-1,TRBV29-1,CSVDSRAEAFF,TGCAGCGTTGATTCCAGGGCGGAAGCTTTCTTT
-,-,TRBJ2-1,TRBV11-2,CASSLRGRDPNNEQFF,TGTGCCAGCAGCTTAAGGGGACGGGACCCCAACAATGAGCAGTTCTTC
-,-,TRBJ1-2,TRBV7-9,CASSSTDIENYGYTF,TGTGCCAGCAGCTCGACGGACATAGAAAACTATGGCTACACCTTC
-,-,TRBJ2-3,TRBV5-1,CASSLDKGGPTDTQYF,TGCGCCAGCAGCTTGGACAAGGGGGGCCCCACAGATACGCAGTATTTT
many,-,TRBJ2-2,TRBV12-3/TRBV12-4,CASSPRPGELFF,TGTGCCAGCAGTCCCCGGCCCGGGGAGCTGTTTTTT
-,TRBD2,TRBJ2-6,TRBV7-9,CASSSLAAGANVLTF,TGTGCCAGCAGCTCACTAGCGGCTGGGGCCAACGTCCTGACTTTC
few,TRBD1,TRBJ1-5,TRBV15,CATSKRQGYQPQHF,TGTGCCACCAGCAAAAGACAGGGTTATCAGCCCCAGCATTTT
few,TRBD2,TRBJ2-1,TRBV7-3,CASSSGLAGDEQFF,TGTGCCAGCAGCTCGGGACTAGCGGGTGATGAGCAGTTCTTC
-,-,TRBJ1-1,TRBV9,CASSVRETENTEAFF,TGTGCCAGCAGCGTACGAGAGACAGAAAACACTGAAGCTTTCTTT
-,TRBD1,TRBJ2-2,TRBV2,CASSNPSGGGFGELFF,TGTGCCAGCAGTAATCCCTCAGGGGGCGGTTTCGGGGAGCTGTTTTTT
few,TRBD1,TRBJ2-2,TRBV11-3,CASSFGQGPNTGELFF,TGTGCCAGCAGCTTCGGACAGGGGCCGAACACCGGGGAGCTGTTTTTT
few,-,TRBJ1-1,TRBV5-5,CASSLNLPEMNTEAFF,TGTGCCAGCAGCTTGAATCTTCCGGAAATGAACACTGAAGCTTTCTTT
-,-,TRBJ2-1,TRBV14,CASSPSLGYLGDEQFF,TGTGCCAGCAGCCCCTCGCTAGGTTATCTGGGCGATGAGCAGTTCTTC
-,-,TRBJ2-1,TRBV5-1,CASSLTVGTATQFF,TGCGCCAGCAGCTTGACCGTCGGGACCGCCACGCAGTTCTTC
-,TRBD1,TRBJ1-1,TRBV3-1,CASSQTGQGARAEAFF,TGTGCCAGCAGCCAAACCGGACAGGGGGCAAGGGCTGAAGCTTTCTTT